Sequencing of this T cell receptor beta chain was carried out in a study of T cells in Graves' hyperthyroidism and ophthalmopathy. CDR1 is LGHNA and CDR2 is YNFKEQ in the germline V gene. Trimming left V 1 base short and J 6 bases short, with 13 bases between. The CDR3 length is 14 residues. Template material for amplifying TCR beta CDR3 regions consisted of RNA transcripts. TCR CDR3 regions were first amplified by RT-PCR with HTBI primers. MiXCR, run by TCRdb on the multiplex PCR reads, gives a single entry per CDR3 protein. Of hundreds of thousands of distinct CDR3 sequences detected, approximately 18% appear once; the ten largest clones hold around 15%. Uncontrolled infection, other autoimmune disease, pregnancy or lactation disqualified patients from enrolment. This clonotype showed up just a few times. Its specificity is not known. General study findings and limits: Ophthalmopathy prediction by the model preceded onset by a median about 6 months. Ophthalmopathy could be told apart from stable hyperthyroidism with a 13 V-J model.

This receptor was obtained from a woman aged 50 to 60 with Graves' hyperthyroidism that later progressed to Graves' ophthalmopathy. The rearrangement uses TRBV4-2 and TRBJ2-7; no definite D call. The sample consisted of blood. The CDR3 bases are TGTGCCAGCAGCCAAGGGAACGCCGGTGTCGAGCAGTACTTC. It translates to CASSQGNAGVEQYF.